Listed here are 19 T cell receptor beta chains from one sample, sequenced in a study of CD8 T cells in Susac syndrome. With random hexamers, 0.5 to 1 ug RNA was reverse transcribed. TCRdb re-analysed the immunoSEQ multiplex PCR reads in MiXCR, keeping a single row per CDR3 protein. Seen here are under 95,000 distinct CDR3 sequences, roughly 94% observed once, and the top ten hold roughly 0.31%. Sequencing used CD4+ T cells from PBMCs. These receptors all come from a human donor with Susac syndrome.

The rearrangement links TRBV24-1 to TRBJ2-1; D might be TRBD1 or TRBD2, each matching 6 bases. The V gene lost 6 bases and the J gene lost 5 bases, with 13 bases spanning the gap. Per germline, CDR1 KGHDR and CDR2 SFDVKD. The CDR3 length is 14 residues. The CDR3 nucleotides read TGTGCCACCAGTAAACACGGGGGCCACAATGAGCAGTTCTTC. Translation gives CATSKHGGHNEQFF.

The chain couples TRBV5-4 to TRBJ1-1, with a possible D match to TRBD1 (6 bases). V dropped 4 bases and J dropped 1 base, with 11 bases sitting between them. CDR3 size: 14 residues. In germline, CDR1 is SGHNT, CDR2 YYREEE (reference sequence). CDR3 in amino acids: CASSAVRGNTEAFF. The CDR3 bases are TGTGCCAGCAGCGCCGTCAGGGGGAACACTGAAGCTTTCTTT.

The chain recombines TRBV7-2 with TRBJ1-2; D gene uncertain. Germline lookup yields CDR1 SGHTA and CDR2 FQGNSA. The CDR3 runs 14 residues. Trimming took 0 bases from V and 2 from J, leaving 7 bases between them. The CDR3 DNA sequence: TGTGCCAGCAGCTTAGCGTCCGGGAACTATGGCTACACCTTC. Its protein is CASSLASGNYGYTF.

The CDR3 protein is CAWSSRLEQYF. The CDR3 DNA reads as TGTGCCTGGAGTTCGCGCCTCGAGCAGTACTTC. The chain couples TRBV30 to TRBJ2-7; D ambiguous. The CDR3 length is 11 residues. Deletions cut 2 bases from V and 6 bases from J, with 8 bases between. Looked up from germline, CDR1 is GTSNPN and CDR2 is SVGIG (reference sequence).

This clonotype was detected only once. V usage is TRBV19 and J usage is TRBJ2-1; D ambiguous. V was shortened by 3 bases and J by 10 bases, with 13 bases between the two germline ends. The CDR3 is 13 residues long. Germline CDR1 LNHDA, CDR2 SQIVND (reference sequence). The CDR3, as DNA: TGTGCCAGTAGTATCGCCCTTCTAGAGGAGCAGTTCTTC. It translates to CASSIALLEEQFF.

This clonotype was seen a single time. The CDR3 is CSVERGPDTNYGYTF. DNA of the CDR3: TGCAGCGTTGAAAGGGGACCAGATACTAACTATGGCTACACCTTC. The V gene is TRBV29-1, the J gene TRBJ1-2; perhaps TRBD1 as D (5 bases). CDR1 and CDR2 (germline): SQVTM, ANQGSEA. The CDR3 runs to 15 residues. V was cut by 2 bases and J by 0 bases, with 13 bases left in between.

This chain links TRBV4-3 with TRBJ1-3; D is unclear. The CDR3 runs to 14 residues. In germline, CDR1 is LGHNA, CDR2 YSLEER. V gave up 1 base and J gave up 4 bases, with 8 bases separating them. Here the CDR3 DNA reads TGCGCCAGCAGCCAAGTATCCGGAGGAAACACCATATATTTT. As protein: CASSQVSGGNTIYF.

The chain is built from TRBV29-1 and TRBJ2-1, with 9 bases that match TRBD2. Per the germline V gene, CDR1 is SQVTM and CDR2 is ANQGSEA. The CDR3 runs 16 residues. V was pared by 8 bases and J by 0 bases, with 11 bases of the junction left unmatched. The CDR3 here is CSQAPSGASSYNEQFF. CDR3 coding DNA: TGCAGCCAGGCCCCTAGCGGGGCGAGCTCCTACAATGAGCAGTTCTTC.

J is TRBJ2-4 and V is TRBV28, with D possibly matching TRBD2 (5 bases). The CDR3 sequence is 14 residues long. Deletions cut 7 bases from V and 0 bases from J, with 10 bases between. Germline assignment: CDR1 MDHEN and CDR2 SYDVKM. CDR3 in amino acids: CASNEGRAKNIQYF. The DNA for the CDR3 is TGTGCCAGCAATGAGGGAAGAGCCAAAAACATTCAGTACTTC.

This clonotype was observed a few times. The CDR3 reads CSVVEASEKLFF. As DNA, the CDR3 is TGCAGCGTTGTGGAGGCATCCGAAAAACTGTTTTTT. The chain couples TRBV29-1 to TRBJ1-4; D ambiguous. This CDR3 region has 12 residues. CDR1 SQVTM and CDR2 ANQGSEA come from the germline V gene. Trimming stripped 4 bases from V and 8 bases from J, with 11 bases between.

The CDR3 DNA reads TGTGCCAGCAGCTTAGTGGGAGGCTCTGGAAACACCATATATTTT. Translated: CASSLVGGSGNTIYF. The chain has TRBV7-2 and TRBJ1-3; D gene unclear. This CDR3 contains 15 residues. Germline V gives CDR1 SGHTA, CDR2 FQGNSA. The germline V and J ends were trimmed by 1 base and 0 bases, with 7 bases remaining between them. The complete variable domain, with remaining parts taken from reference TRBV7-2 and TRBJ1-3, reads GAGVSQSPSNKVTEKGKDVELRCDPISGHTALYWYRQSLGQGLEFLIYFQGNSAPDKSGLPSDRFSAERTGGSVSTLTIQRTQQEDSAVYLCASSLVGGSGNTIYFGEGSWLTVV.

The gene calls are TRBV6-6 and TRBJ1-5; no firm D call. The germline V gene encodes CDR1 MNHNY and CDR2 SVGAGI (reference sequence). The CDR3 is 14 residues long. V was clipped by 7 bases and J by 2 bases, with 12 bases between them. CDR3 coding DNA: TGTGCCAGCACGAGGGAAGGGCGCAATCAGCCCCAGCATTTT. Translation gives CASTREGRNQPQHF.

The V call is TRBV6-5, the J call TRBJ2-6; 13 nucleotides match TRBD2. The CDR3 totals 18 residues. CDR1 and CDR2 from the germline V gene are MNHEY and SVGAGI. V was clipped by 4 bases and J by 0 bases; unmatched bases: 3. The CDR3 DNA sequence: TGTGCCAGCAGTTGGACTAGCGGGGGCTTCTCTGGGGCCAACGTCCTGACTTTC. It encodes CASSWTSGGFSGANVLTF.

The chain links TRBV5-4 to TRBJ1-4; D is possibly TRBD1 (6 bases). This CDR3 is 17 amino acids long. Trimming removed 4 bases from V and 0 bases from J, with 16 bases in between. Germline V gene lookup returns CDR1 SGHNT and CDR2 YYREEE (reference sequence). CDR3 amino acids: CASSRKGGTTTNEKLFF. The CDR3 coding sequence is TGTGCCAGCAGCCGAAAGGGGGGGACGACAACTAATGAAAAACTGTTTTTT.

This clonotype was counted between two and nine times. This chain uses TRBV11-2 with TRBJ2-4; D is ambiguous. V was clipped by 4 bases and J by 6 bases, with 7 bases between them. The CDR3 spans 12 residues. Germline V gene sequence: CDR1 SGHAT, CDR2 FQNNGV. CDR3 DNA sequence: TGTGCCAGCAGCTCCCTGAGAAACATTCAGTACTTC. Its protein is CASSSLRNIQYF.

This rearrangement joins TRBV29-1 to TRBJ1-4; D might be TRBD1 (6 bases). V dropped 1 base and J dropped 7 bases, with 13 bases sitting between them. CDR1 is SQVTM, CDR2 ANQGSEA, per germline. The CDR3 runs 14 residues. CDR3 in DNA: TGCAGCGTTGAAGGCAGGGGAGAGAGTGAAAAACTGTTTTTT. It is translated as CSVEGRGESEKLFF.

The rearrangement links TRBV7-8 to TRBJ2-4; 9 nucleotides align to TRBD1. Trimming removed 2 bases from V and 2 bases from J; junction bases left unmatched: 7. The CDR3 sequence is 17 residues long. CDR1 is SGHVS, CDR2 FQNEAQ, per germline. The CDR3 reads CASSLRPGTGTKNIQYF. The CDR3 DNA reads TGTGCCAGCAGCTTACGCCCCGGGACAGGGACCAAAAACATTCAGTACTTC.

The chain carries TRBV27 and TRBJ2-5, with D tentatively TRBD2 (6 bases). Germline lookup yields CDR1 MNHEY and CDR2 SMNVEV (reference sequence). This CDR3 has 13 residues. V lost 6 bases and J lost 5, with 13 bases in between. The CDR3 nucleotides are TGTGCCAGCAGCCAACACCGGGGGGAGACCCAGTACTTC. Translation: CASSQHRGETQYF.

The chain uses TRBV20-1 and TRBJ2-5; D possibly corresponds to TRBD1 (6 bases). V was pared by 1 base and J by 1 base, with 13 bases between. CDR1 DFQATT and CDR2 SNEGSKA come from the germline V gene (reference sequence). The CDR3 contains 15 residues. The CDR3 coding sequence is TGCAGTGCTAGAGTCCTTGGACAGTTCCAAGAGACCCAGTACTTC. Translating gives CSARVLGQFQETQYF.